This is a list of T cell receptor beta chains from one sample in a study of T cell clones after liver transplantation. Using immunoSEQ multiplex PCR, the repertoire was profiled, and TCRdb retains in-frame clones only, with some absent. The repertoire holds 51,000 or so clones, approximately 87% seen once, with approximately 15% in the top ten. Material: CD8+ T cells from blood, obtained 12 months after liver transplant. The receptors shown here come from a human patient who received a liver transplant. Some T cells may arise from the graft donor. Each CDR3 is given with its conserved first and last residue. The D gene is left open where the match is weak. Clone size is given for some rows only: seen once, a few or many times, or a class if the clone is expanded.

-	-	TRBV7-2	TRBJ1-5	TGTGCCAGCAGCTTAGGGCCGCGGCAGGTTACCCATCAGCCCCAGCATTTT	CASSLGPRQVTHQPQHF
-	-	TRBV19	TRBJ1-5	TGTGCCAGTAGTTTCCGACGGACTAATCAGCCCCAGCATTTT	CASSFRRTNQPQHF
-	TRBD2	TRBV29-1	TRBJ2-1	TGCAGCGTAGAAACTAGCGATAACTACAATGAGCAGTTCTTC	CSVETSDNYNEQFF
-	-	TRBV10-1	TRBJ2-7	TGCGCCAGCAGTGGATCCATACTAGGGTTGGAGCAGTACTTC	CASSGSILGLEQYF
-	TRBD2	TRBV4-2	TRBJ2-7	TGTGCCAGCAGCCCCACTAGCGGGAGCTCCTACGAGCAGTACTTC	CASSPTSGSSYEQYF
-	-	TRBV2	TRBJ1-1	TGTGCCAGCCGGGCGGGGCGGGGGTACACTGAAGCTTTCTTT	CASRAGRGYTEAFF
-	-	TRBV27	TRBJ2-7	TGTGCCAGCAGTGTCGGGAGCTCCTACGAGCAGTACTTC	CASSVGSSYEQYF
-	TRBD1	TRBV7-9	TRBJ1-5	TGTGCCAGCAGTCCGACAGGGTCTAGCAATCAGCCCCAGCATTTT	CASSPTGSSNQPQHF
-	-	TRBV15	TRBJ2-2	TGTGCCACCAGCAGAGATGAGGGAAGGGAGCTGTTTTTT	CATSRDEGRELFF
-	-	TRBV27	TRBJ2-7	TGTGCCAGCAGTTTAGTGAGATTGCCCAACGAGCAGTACTTC	CASSLVRLPNEQYF
-	-	TRBV19	TRBJ2-7	TGTGCCAGTAGTATCGGAAGCGGGCCTTTATACGAGCAGTACTTC	CASSIGSGPLYEQYF
-	TRBD1	TRBV18	TRBJ1-2	TGTGCCAGCTCACGTACGGGACAGGAGCCCCTAGGCTATGGCTACACCTTC	CASSRTGQEPLGYGYTF
-	TRBD2	TRBV29-1	TRBJ2-1	TGCAGCGTTGAGGGACTAGCGGTCCAGATCTACAATGAGCAGTTCTTC	CSVEGLAVQIYNEQFF
-	-	TRBV28	TRBJ1-3	TGTGCCAGCAGTCCTCGGATCTCTGGAAACACCATATATTTT	CASSPRISGNTIYF
-	-	TRBV10-3	TRBJ1-1	TGTGCCATCAGTGATGGACACAACACTGAAGCTTTCTTT	CAISDGHNTEAFF
few	-	TRBV11-2	TRBJ2-7	TGTGCCAGCAGCTTTTCCCCGGATTACGAGCAGTACTTC	CASSFSPDYEQYF
-	TRBD2	TRBV4-1	TRBJ2-7	TGCGCCAGCAGCCAAGACCTCAGTAGCGGGATCTACGAGCAGTACTTC	CASSQDLSSGIYEQYF
-	-	TRBV19	TRBJ1-4	TGTGCCAGTAGTCCGGGCGGGACAACTAATGAAAAACTGTTTTTT	CASSPGGTTNEKLFF
-	TRBD1	TRBV27	TRBJ2-3	TGTGCCAGCAGTAACGACTCAGGGGGCGCCGATTTAGGCACGCAGTATTTT	CASSNDSGGADLGTQYF
-	-	TRBV9	TRBJ1-1	TGTGCCAGCAGCGTAGTTGTGAGCGAGGGGCCCGAAGCTTTCTTT	CASSVVVSEGPEAFF
-	-	TRBV29-1	TRBJ1-1	TGCAGCGCTGGGACATCAAGGAACACTGAAGCTTTCTTT	CSAGTSRNTEAFF
-	TRBD1	TRBV6-5	TRBJ1-1	TGTGCCAGCAGTTACCCGGACAGGGGGCCAGATGAAGCTTTCTTT	CASSYPDRGPDEAFF
-	-	TRBV9	TRBJ1-1	TGTGCCAGCAGCGTTGAGGGGATAAACACTGAAGCTTTCTTT	CASSVEGINTEAFF
-	-	TRBV27	TRBJ2-2	TGTGCCAGCAGTTTAAGGCAGTCCACCGGGGAGCTGTTTTTT	CASSLRQSTGELFF
-	-	TRBV12-5	TRBJ2-1	TGTGCTAGTGGTTTGGACTCCCTAATCGAGCAGTTCTTC	CASGLDSLIEQFF
-	TRBD1	TRBV14	TRBJ2-7	TGTGCCAGCAGCCAGATGGACAGGGGAAAACAGTACTTC	CASSQMDRGKQYF
-	-	TRBV7-9	TRBJ2-1	TGTGCCAGCAGCCCTCAAGGGTATATTCCCAACGAGCAGTTCTTC	CASSPQGYIPNEQFF
-	-	TRBV14	TRBJ2-7	TGTGCCAGCAGCCAAGGGGTAAGAGGCTACGAGCAGTACTTC	CASSQGVRGYEQYF
-	TRBD2	TRBV7-9	TRBJ2-3	TGTGCCAGCAGCAGGGGACTAGCGGGAACAGATACGCAGTATTTT	CASSRGLAGTDTQYF
-	-	TRBV9	TRBJ2-7	TGTGCCAGCAGCGCTTATCCGGGACCATCCTACGAGCAGTACTTC	CASSAYPGPSYEQYF
-	-	TRBV19	TRBJ1-1	TGTGCCAGTAGTATTGGGTGGGGGGTACAAAACACTGAAGCTTTCTTT	CASSIGWGVQNTEAFF
-	TRBD2	TRBV5-1	TRBJ2-3	TGCGCCAGCAGCTTGGGACTAGCGGGAGGGCCGACAGATACGCAGTATTTT	CASSLGLAGGPTDTQYF
few	-	TRBV7-9	TRBJ2-2	TGTGCCAGCAGCTTAGGGGTCGGGGAGCTGTTTTTT	CASSLGVGELFF
-	TRBD1	TRBV18	TRBJ2-7	TGTGCCAGCTCTTCTGCAGGGGGCCCTGGCTACGAGCAGTACTTC	CASSSAGGPGYEQYF
-	-	TRBV19	TRBJ2-7	TGTGCCAGTAGTTTGGGAGAGGCCTACGAGCAGTACTTC	CASSLGEAYEQYF
-	TRBD2	TRBV14	TRBJ2-2	TGTGCCAGCAGCCAAGATGGGGGGGGATACAAGTCCCGAAACACCGGGGAGCTGTTTTTT	CASSQDGGGYKSRNTGELFF
-	-	TRBV29-1	TRBJ2-7	TGCAGCGTTGTCCTTGACGGGGCAGGACCCTACGAGCAGTACTTC	CSVVLDGAGPYEQYF
-	TRBD2	TRBV9	TRBJ2-3	TGTGCCAGCAGCCTTGGGACTAGCGGGGGGAGCACAGATACGCAGTATTTT	CASSLGTSGGSTDTQYF
few	-	TRBV21-1	TRBJ2-1	TGTGCCAGCAGCAAAGGAACTAGCGGTTCCTCCTACAATGAGCAGTTCTTC	CASSKGTSGSSYNEQFF
-	-	TRBV5-1	TRBJ2-7	TGCGCCAGCAGCTGGGACGAAACCTACGAGCAGTACTTC	CASSWDETYEQYF
once	-	TRBV7-2	TRBJ2-1	TGTGCCAGCAGCCCCCTAGGGGTTTATGCCGGGCCCTACAATGAGCAGTTCTTC	CASSPLGVYAGPYNEQFF